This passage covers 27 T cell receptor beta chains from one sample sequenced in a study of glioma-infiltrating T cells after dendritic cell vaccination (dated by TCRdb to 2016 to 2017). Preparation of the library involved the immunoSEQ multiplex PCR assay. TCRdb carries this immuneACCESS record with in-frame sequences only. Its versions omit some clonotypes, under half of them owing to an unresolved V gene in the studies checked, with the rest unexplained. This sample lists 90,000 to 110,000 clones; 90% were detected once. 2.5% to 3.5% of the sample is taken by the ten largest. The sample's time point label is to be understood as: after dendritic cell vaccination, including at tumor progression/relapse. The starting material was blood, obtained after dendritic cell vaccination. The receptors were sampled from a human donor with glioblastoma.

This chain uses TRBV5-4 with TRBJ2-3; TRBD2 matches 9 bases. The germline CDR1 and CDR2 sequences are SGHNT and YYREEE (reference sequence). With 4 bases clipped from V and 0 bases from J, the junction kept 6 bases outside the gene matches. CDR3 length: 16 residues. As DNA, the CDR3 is TGTGCCAGCAGCCCCTTAGCGGGAGTGAGCACAGATACGCAGTATTTT. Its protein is CASSPLAGVSTDTQYF.

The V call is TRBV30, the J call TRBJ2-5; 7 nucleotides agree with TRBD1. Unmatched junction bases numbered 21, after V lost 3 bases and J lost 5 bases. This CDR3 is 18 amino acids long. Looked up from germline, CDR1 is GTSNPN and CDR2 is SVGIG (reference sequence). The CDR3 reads CAWSVDRATPMRMETQYF. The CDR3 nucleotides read TGTGCCTGGAGCGTTGACAGGGCAACACCAATGCGGATGGAGACCCAGTACTTC.

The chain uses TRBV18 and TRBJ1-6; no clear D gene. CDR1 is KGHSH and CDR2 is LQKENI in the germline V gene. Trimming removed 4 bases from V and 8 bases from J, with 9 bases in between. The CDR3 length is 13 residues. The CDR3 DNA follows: TGTGCCAGCTCACGAGAACGGGATTCACCCCTCCACTTT. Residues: CASSRERDSPLHF.

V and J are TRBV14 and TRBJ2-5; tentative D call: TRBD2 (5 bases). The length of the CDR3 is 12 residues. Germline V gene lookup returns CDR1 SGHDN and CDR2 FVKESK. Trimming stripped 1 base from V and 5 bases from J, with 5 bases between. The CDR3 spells CASSQAGETQYF. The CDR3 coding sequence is TGTGCCAGCAGCCAAGCGGGGGAGACCCAGTACTTC.

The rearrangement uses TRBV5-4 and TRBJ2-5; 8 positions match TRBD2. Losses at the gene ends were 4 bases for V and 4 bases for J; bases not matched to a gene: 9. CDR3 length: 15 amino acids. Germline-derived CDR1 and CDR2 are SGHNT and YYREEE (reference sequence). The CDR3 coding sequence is TGTGCCAGCAGCGCGGTCGGCGGGGGGCTAGAGACCCAGTACTTC. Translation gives CASSAVGGGLETQYF.

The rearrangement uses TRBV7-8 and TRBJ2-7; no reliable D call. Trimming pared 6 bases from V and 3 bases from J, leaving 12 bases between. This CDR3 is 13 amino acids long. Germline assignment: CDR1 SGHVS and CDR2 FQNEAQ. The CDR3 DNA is TGTGCCAGCAGACAAAATATCCGCTACGAGCAGTACTTC. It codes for CASRQNIRYEQYF. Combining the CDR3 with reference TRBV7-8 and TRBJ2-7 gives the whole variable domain GAGVSQSPRYKVAKRGQDVALRCDPISGHVSLFWYQQALGQGPEFLTYFQNEAQLDKSGLPSDRFFAERPEGSVSTLKIQRTQQEDSAVYLCASRQNIRYEQYFGPGTRLTVT.

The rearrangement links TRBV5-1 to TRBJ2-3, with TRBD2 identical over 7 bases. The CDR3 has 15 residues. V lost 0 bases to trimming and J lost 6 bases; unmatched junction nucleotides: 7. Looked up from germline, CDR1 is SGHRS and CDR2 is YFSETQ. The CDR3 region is CASSLAAGAVDTQYF. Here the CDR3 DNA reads TGCGCCAGCAGCTTGGCGGCGGGAGCTGTTGATACGCAGTATTTT.

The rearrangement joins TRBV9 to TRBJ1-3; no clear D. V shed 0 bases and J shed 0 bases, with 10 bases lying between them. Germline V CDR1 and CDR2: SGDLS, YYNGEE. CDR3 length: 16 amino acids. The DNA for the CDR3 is TGTGCCAGCAGCGTAGGTTCAGTCGACTCTGGAAACACCATATATTTT. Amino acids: CASSVGSVDSGNTIYF.

The CDR3 coding sequence is TGTGCCAGCAGTCACCACAAGAATGAAAAACTGTTTTTT. It codes for CASSHHKNEKLFF. The chain uses TRBV28 and TRBJ1-4; D unclear. The CDR3 length is 13 residues. Germline V gene data show CDR1 as MDHEN and CDR2 as SYDVKM. Trimming pared 5 bases from V and 5 bases from J, leaving 9 bases between.

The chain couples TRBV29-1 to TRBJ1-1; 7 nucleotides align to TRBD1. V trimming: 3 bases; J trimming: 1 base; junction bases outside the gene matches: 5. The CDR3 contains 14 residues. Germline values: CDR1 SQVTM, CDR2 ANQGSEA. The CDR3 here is CSVEGTATNTEAFF. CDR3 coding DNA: TGCAGCGTTGAGGGGACAGCGACGAACACTGAAGCTTTCTTT.

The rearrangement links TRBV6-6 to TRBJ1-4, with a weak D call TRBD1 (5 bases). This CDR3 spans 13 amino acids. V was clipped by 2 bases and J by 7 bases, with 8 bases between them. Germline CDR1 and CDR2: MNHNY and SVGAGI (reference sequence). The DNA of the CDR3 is TGTGCCAGCAGTTACAGGGGTGGTGAAAAACTGTTTTTT. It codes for CASSYRGGEKLFF.

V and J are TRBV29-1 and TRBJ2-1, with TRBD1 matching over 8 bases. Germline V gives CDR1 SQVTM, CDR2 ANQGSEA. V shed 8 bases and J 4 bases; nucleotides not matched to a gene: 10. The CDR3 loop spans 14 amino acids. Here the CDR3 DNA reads TGCAGCCACTACGGGCAGGGGGCGTACAATGAGCAGTTCTTC. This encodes CSHYGQGAYNEQFF.

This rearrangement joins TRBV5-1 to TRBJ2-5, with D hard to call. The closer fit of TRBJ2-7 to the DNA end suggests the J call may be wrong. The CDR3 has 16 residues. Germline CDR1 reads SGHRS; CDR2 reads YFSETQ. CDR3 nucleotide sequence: TGCGCCAGCAGCCCCACGGATCCAGTTATCAACTACGAGCAGTACTTC. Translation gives CASSPTDPVINYEQYF.

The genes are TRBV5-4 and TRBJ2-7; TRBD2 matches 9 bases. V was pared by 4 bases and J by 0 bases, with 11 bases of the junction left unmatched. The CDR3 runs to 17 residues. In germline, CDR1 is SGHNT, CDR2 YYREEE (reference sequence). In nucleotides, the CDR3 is TGTGCCAGCAGCCCGGGCACTAGCGGGCCCAGCTCCTACGAGCAGTACTTC. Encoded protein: CASSPGTSGPSSYEQYF.

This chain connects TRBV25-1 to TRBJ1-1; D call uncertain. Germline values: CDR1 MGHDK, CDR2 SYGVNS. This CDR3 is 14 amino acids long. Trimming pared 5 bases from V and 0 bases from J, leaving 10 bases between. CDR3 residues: CASSRPGLNTEAFF. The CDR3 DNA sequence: TGTGCCAGCAGTCGGCCGGGGTTGAACACTGAAGCTTTCTTT.

The chain's CDR3 is CASSQVLGTGLSYNEQFF. Written as DNA, the CDR3 is TGCGCCAGCAGCCAAGTCCTTGGGACAGGACTCTCCTACAATGAGCAGTTCTTC. The V gene is TRBV4-1, the J gene TRBJ2-1; 8 bases agree with TRBD1. Per germline, CDR1 MGHRA and CDR2 YSYEKL. The CDR3 totals 18 residues. With 1 base clipped from V and 0 bases from J, the junction kept 8 bases outside the gene matches.

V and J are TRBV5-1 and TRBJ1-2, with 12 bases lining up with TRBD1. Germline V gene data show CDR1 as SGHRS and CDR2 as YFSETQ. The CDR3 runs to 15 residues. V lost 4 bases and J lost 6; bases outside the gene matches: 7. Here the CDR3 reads CASSQPGQGADGYTF. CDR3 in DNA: TGCGCCAGCAGCCAACCGGGACAGGGGGCAGATGGCTACACCTTC.

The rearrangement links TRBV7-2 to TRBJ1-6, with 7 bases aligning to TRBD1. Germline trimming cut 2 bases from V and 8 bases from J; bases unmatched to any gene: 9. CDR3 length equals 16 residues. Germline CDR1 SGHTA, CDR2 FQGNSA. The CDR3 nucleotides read TGTGCCAGCAGCTTACGGAGAGGGGGCCCCTATTCACCCCTCCACTTT. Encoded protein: CASSLRRGGPYSPLHF.

DNA of the CDR3: TGTGCCAGCAGGGGTGGGCGGGACAGGGACGGCGAGCAGTACTTC. The encoded protein is CASRGGRDRDGEQYF. V gene TRBV28 combines with J gene TRBJ2-7, with 9 nucleotides matching TRBD1. The V segment lost 6 bases and the J segment 6 bases; nucleotides outside the gene matches: 12. Germline CDR1 is MDHEN and CDR2 is SYDVKM. The CDR3 loop spans 15 amino acids.

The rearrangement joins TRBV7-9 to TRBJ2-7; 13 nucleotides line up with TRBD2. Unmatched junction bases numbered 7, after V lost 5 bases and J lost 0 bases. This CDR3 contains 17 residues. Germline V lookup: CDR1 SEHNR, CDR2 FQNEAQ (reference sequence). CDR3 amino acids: CASSRGLAGEGSYEQYF. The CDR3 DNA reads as TGTGCCAGCAGCCGAGGACTAGCGGGGGAGGGCTCCTACGAGCAGTACTTC.

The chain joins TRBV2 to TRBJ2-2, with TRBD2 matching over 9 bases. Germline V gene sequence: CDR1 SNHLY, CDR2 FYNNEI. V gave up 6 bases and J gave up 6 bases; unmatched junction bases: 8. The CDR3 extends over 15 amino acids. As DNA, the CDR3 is TGTGCCAGCAGGGAGCTAGCGGGAAGTGCCGGGGAGCTGTTTTTT. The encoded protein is CASRELAGSAGELFF.

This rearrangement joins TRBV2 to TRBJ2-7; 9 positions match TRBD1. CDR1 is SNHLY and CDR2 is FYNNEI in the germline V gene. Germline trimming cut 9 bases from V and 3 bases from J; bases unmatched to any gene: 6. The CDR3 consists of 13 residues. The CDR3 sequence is CASSGDRVYEQYF. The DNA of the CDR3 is TGTGCCAGTTCCGGGGACAGGGTCTACGAGCAGTACTTC.

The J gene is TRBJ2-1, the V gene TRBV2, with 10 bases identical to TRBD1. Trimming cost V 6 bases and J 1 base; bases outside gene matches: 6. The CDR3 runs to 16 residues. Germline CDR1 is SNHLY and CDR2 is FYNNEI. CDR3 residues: CASSRQGANSYNEQFF. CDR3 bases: TGTGCCAGCAGCCGACAGGGGGCGAATTCCTACAATGAGCAGTTCTTC.

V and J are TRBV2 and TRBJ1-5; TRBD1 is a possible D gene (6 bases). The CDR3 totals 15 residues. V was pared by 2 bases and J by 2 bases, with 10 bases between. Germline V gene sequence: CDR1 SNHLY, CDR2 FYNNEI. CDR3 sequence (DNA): TGTGCCAGCAGTGAACAGGGGAAAGGCAATCAGCCCCAGCATTTT. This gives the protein CASSEQGKGNQPQHF.

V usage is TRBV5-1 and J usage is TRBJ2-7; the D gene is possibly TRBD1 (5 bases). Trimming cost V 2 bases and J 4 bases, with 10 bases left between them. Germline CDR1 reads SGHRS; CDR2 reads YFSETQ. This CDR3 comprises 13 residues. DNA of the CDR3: TGCGCCAGCAGCTTTGGGGCGGCGTACGAGCAGTACTTC. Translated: CASSFGAAYEQYF.

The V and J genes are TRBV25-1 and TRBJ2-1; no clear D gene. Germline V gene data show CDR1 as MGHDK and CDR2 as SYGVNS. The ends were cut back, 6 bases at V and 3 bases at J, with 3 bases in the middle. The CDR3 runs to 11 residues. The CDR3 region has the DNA TGTGCCAGCAGCGGCTACAATGAGCAGTTCTTC. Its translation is CASSGYNEQFF. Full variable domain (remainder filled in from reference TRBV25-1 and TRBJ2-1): EADIYQTPRYLVIGTGKKITLECSQTMGHDKMYWYQQDPGMELHLIHYSYGVNSTEKGDLSSESTVSRIRTEHFPLTLESARPSHTSQYLCASSGYNEQFFGPGTRLTVL.

The CDR3 nucleotides are TGTGCCAGCAGCTCCCTGACAGGCTACTACTACGAGCAGTACTTC. It specifies CASSSLTGYYYEQYF. The chain carries TRBV7-9 and TRBJ2-7; D might be TRBD1 (6 bases). V lost 4 bases and J lost 3, with 16 bases in between. Germline V gene lookup returns CDR1 SEHNR and CDR2 FQNEAQ (reference sequence). This CDR3 is 15 amino acids long.